One and the same sample provided the 6 T cell receptor beta chains below, sequenced in a study of blood T cell repertoires in COVID-19. Measured with immunoSEQ multiplex PCR; TCRdb has only the in-frame clones, and not every one. In the table there are some 200,000 clones, roughly 88% of which are singletons. The sequenced material came from peripheral blood. The receptors derive from a man in his late teens or twenties with active or convalescent COVID-19.

The rearrangement uses TRBV13 and TRBJ1-5; maybe TRBD1 (5 bases). Trimming took 4 bases from V and 6 from J, leaving 16 bases between them. CDR1 PRHDT and CDR2 FYEKMQ come from the germline V gene (reference sequence). This CDR3 comprises 15 residues. The DNA for the CDR3 is TGTGCCAGCAGCTCGGGTAGGCAGGGAACTCAGCCCCAGCATTTT. This translates into CASSSGRQGTQPQHF.

The chain links TRBV4-3 to TRBJ2-4; D is unclear. The CDR3 is made up of 13 amino acids. V lost 0 bases to trimming and J lost 5 bases, with 5 bases between them. Germline loops: CDR1 LGHNA, CDR2 YSLEER. The CDR3: CASSQEHQNIQYF. The CDR3 nucleotides are TGCGCCAGCAGCCAAGAACACCAAAACATTCAGTACTTC.

A few counts support this clone. This sequence joins TRBV7-9 and TRBJ1-1; D is uncertain. The CDR3 covers 15 residues. Per the germline V gene, CDR1 is SEHNR and CDR2 is FQNEAQ (reference sequence). Trimming shortened V by 4 bases and J by 3 bases, and 15 bases separated the two germline ends. The CDR3 here is CASSSAIGGYTEAFF. The CDR3 coding sequence is TGTGCCAGCAGCTCCGCCATTGGCGGGTACACTGAAGCTTTCTTT. The variable domain in full, with the rest retrieved from reference TRBV7-9 and TRBJ1-1, is DTGVSQNPRHKITKRGQNVTFRCDPISEHNRLYWYRQTLGQGPEFLTYFQNEAQLEKSRLLSDRFSAERPKGSFSTLEIQRTEQGDSAMYLCASSSAIGGYTEAFFGQGTRLTVV.

The rearrangement joins TRBV19 to TRBJ2-7, with D tentatively TRBD2 (5 bases). Germline loops: CDR1 LNHDA, CDR2 SQIVND (reference sequence). Deletions cut 9 bases from V and 2 bases from J, with 11 bases between. The CDR3 length is 12 residues. The CDR3 sequence is CASGVAAYEQYF. Here the CDR3 DNA reads TGTGCCAGCGGGGTCGCTGCCTACGAGCAGTACTTC.

The gene calls are TRBV6-1 and TRBJ2-1, with D maybe TRBD2 (6 bases). CDR3 length equals 16 residues. V lost 1 base, J lost 1 base, and 11 bases lay in between. CDR1 is MNHNS and CDR2 is SASEGT in the germline V gene. CDR3 loop: CASSEVGGISYNEQFF. The CDR3 bases are TGTGCCAGCAGTGAAGTGGGGGGAATATCCTACAATGAGCAGTTCTTC.

The rearrangement links TRBV4-3 to TRBJ2-2, with TRBD2 identical over 8 bases. The trim removed 4 bases at V and 6 bases at J, leaving 10 bases unmatched. The germline CDR1 and CDR2 sequences are LGHNA and YSLEER. This CDR3 is built from 16 residues. This CDR3 is CASSRRAGGTSGELFF. The CDR3 nucleotides are TGCGCCAGCAGCCGTCGGGCGGGAGGAACGTCCGGGGAGCTGTTTTTT.